One sample yielded the 32 T cell receptor beta chains listed below, sequenced in a study of shared clonotypes between healthy human individuals. Profiled with immunoSEQ multiplex PCR; TCRdb holds only in-frame clones, not every one. Found here are about 1 million clones, around 76% of them singletons; the top ten hold about 1.4%. The sequencing sample was made of memory CD4+ T cells sorted from blood. Sample subset: CD45RA-negative fraction. Every receptor here comes from a man younger than 30 in good health.

This chain uses TRBV4-3 with TRBJ2-7; no clear D. Trimming removed 4 bases from V and 0 bases from J, with 10 bases in between. The CDR3 covers 14 residues. CDR1 LGHNA and CDR2 YSLEER come from the germline V gene. This CDR3 is CASSLDLSSYEQYF. The CDR3 coding sequence is TGCGCCAGCAGCCTAGACCTGAGCTCCTACGAGCAGTACTTC.

The rearrangement uses TRBV27 and TRBJ2-7; 14 nucleotides align to TRBD2. Trimming removed 5 bases from V and 4 bases from J; junction bases left unmatched: 7. This CDR3 contains 16 residues. Germline-derived CDR1 and CDR2 are MNHEY and SMNVEV (reference sequence). CDR3 in DNA: TGTGCCAGCAGTCCCCCCGGACTAGCGGGAGGTTACGAGCAGTACTTC. Protein sequence: CASSPPGLAGGYEQYF.

In the case of this clone: The germline gene is not matched at one end of the junction; a read error may be the cause. The V gene is TRBV10-3, the J gene TRBJ1-2, with TRBD1 as a possible D gene (5 bases). Germline V CDR1 and CDR2: ENHRY, SYGVKD. There are 13 residues in the CDR3. The CDR3 nucleotides read TGTGCCATCAGTGAGTCTCCCGGGGACTGGCAAAACTTC. Translation gives CAISESPGDWQNF.

The chain employs TRBV5-5 and TRBJ1-4; D is perhaps TRBD1 (6 bases). The CDR3 sequence is 14 residues long. The germline V and J ends were trimmed by 4 bases and 8 bases, with 15 bases remaining between them. Germline assignment: CDR1 SGHKS and CDR2 YYEKEE (reference sequence). The CDR3 loop reads CASSQGIGGEKLFF. The CDR3 DNA reads as TGTGCCAGCAGCCAGGGGATAGGAGGCGAAAAACTGTTTTTT.

The CDR3 protein is CASSSTRTKQETQYF. CDR3 sequence (DNA): TGTGCCAGCAGCTCTACTCGGACAAAACAAGAGACCCAGTACTTC. This chain links TRBV5-4 with TRBJ2-5, with D tentatively TRBD1 (5 bases). Germline-derived CDR1 and CDR2 are SGHNT and YYREEE (reference sequence). The CDR3 is 15 residues long. Deletions cut 3 bases from V and 2 bases from J, with 14 bases between. The variable domain in full, with the rest retrieved from reference TRBV5-4 and TRBJ2-5, is ETGVTQSPTHLIKTRGQQVTLRCSSQSGHNTVSWYQQALGQGPQFIFQYYREEENGRGNFPPRFSGLQFPNYSSELNVNALELDDSALYLCASSSTRTKQETQYFGPGTRLLVL.

The V and J genes are TRBV18 and TRBJ1-5; 9 bases are shared with TRBD1. The trim removed 5 bases at V and 6 bases at J, leaving 5 bases unmatched. Per germline, CDR1 KGHSH and CDR2 LQKENI. This CDR3 contains 14 residues. CDR3 sequence reads: CASSAQGAGQPQHF. The CDR3 DNA follows: TGTGCCAGCTCAGCACAGGGGGCAGGTCAGCCCCAGCATTTT.

The rearrangement uses TRBV7-9 and TRBJ1-2; D may be TRBD1 (5 bases). Trimming took off 5 bases at V and 2 bases at J, with 15 bases between the two ends. The CDR3 spans 15 residues. The germline gives CDR1 SEHNR, CDR2 FQNEAQ (reference sequence). The CDR3 sequence: CASSQLTQGNYGYTF. The CDR3 DNA reads TGTGCCAGCAGCCAGTTAACCCAGGGCAACTATGGCTACACCTTC.

This clone was seen repeatedly, ten times or more. The V gene is TRBV5-4, the J gene TRBJ1-2, with 8 bases lining up with TRBD1. The CDR3 contains 13 residues. CDR1 SGHNT and CDR2 YYREEE come from the germline V gene (reference sequence). With V trimmed by 3 bases and J by 7 bases, 5 bases remained unmatched. The CDR3 sequence is CASSSQGESGYTF. The DNA of the CDR3 is TGTGCCAGCAGCTCACAGGGGGAGTCTGGCTACACCTTC. The full variable domain, rest sourced from reference TRBV5-4 and TRBJ1-2, is ETGVTQSPTHLIKTRGQQVTLRCSSQSGHNTVSWYQQALGQGPQFIFQYYREEENGRGNFPPRFSGLQFPNYSSELNVNALELDDSALYLCASSSQGESGYTFGSGTRLTVV.

The chain employs TRBV2 and TRBJ1-5; D is unclear. The CDR3 spans 14 residues. V was pared by 4 bases and J by 3 bases, with 10 bases between. Germline values: CDR1 SNHLY, CDR2 FYNNEI. DNA for the CDR3: TGTGCCAGCAGTGCCTGGGGAACCAATCAGCCCCAGCATTTT. This encodes CASSAWGTNQPQHF. Based on the CDR3 plus reference TRBV2 and TRBJ1-5, the full variable domain is EPEVTQTPSHQVTQMGQEVILRCVPISNHLYFYWYRQILGQKVEFLVSFYNNEISEKSEIFDDQFSVERPDGSNFTLKIRSTKLEDSAMYFCASSAWGTNQPQHFGDGTRLSIL.

This chain links TRBV5-1 with TRBJ2-3; maybe TRBD1 (6 bases). From germline, CDR1 is SGHRS and CDR2 YFSETQ. This CDR3 is built from 16 residues. V lost 4 bases and J 4 bases, leaving 19 bases between the germline ends. Written as DNA, the CDR3 is TGCGCCAGCAGCCCGGACTCCCCCAAGGGGGCAGATACGCAGTATTTT. This sequence encodes CASSPDSPKGADTQYF.

The table lists this clone with a count of one. Other DNA sequences within the sample encode an identical CDR3. The CDR3 region is CASSFQGRTDTQYF. Here the CDR3 DNA reads TGTGCCAGCAGTTTCCAGGGCCGCACAGATACGCAGTATTTT. The gene calls are TRBV27 and TRBJ2-3; maybe TRBD1 (5 bases). V was pared by 3 bases and J by 1 base, with 8 bases between. CDR1 MNHEY and CDR2 SMNVEV come from the germline V gene (reference sequence). The CDR3 has 14 residues.

The J gene is TRBJ2-5, the V gene TRBV19; 8 bases align to TRBD2. The CDR3 consists of 14 residues. Germline V gene lookup returns CDR1 LNHDA and CDR2 SQIVND (reference sequence). Trimming cost V 4 bases and J 5 bases; bases outside gene matches: 6. The CDR3 DNA reads as TGTGCCAGTAGTAACGGGAGGGCCTCGGAGACCCAGTACTTC. Amino acid sequence: CASSNGRASETQYF.

The chain uses TRBV7-2 and TRBJ2-1; a weak D match, TRBD2 (5 bases). The ends were cut back, 2 bases at V and 9 bases at J, with 14 bases in the middle. This CDR3 comprises 14 residues. Germline-derived CDR1 and CDR2 are SGHTA and FQGNSA. The DNA for the CDR3 is TGTGCCAGCAGCTTACAAGCGGCTTTGAGTGAGCAGTTCTTC. As protein: CASSLQAALSEQFF.

In its sample, this clone was seen a few times. The chain combines TRBV19 with TRBJ1-2; tentatively, D is TRBD1 (6 bases). Germline V gene sequence: CDR1 LNHDA, CDR2 SQIVND (reference sequence). This CDR3 region has 13 residues. Trimming shortened V by 8 bases and J by 4 bases, and 14 bases separated the two germline ends. The CDR3 sequence is CASDQTGLYGYTF. DNA of the CDR3: TGTGCCAGTGACCAAACAGGGCTCTATGGCTACACCTTC. The variable domain in full, with the rest retrieved from reference TRBV19 and TRBJ1-2, is DGGITQSPKYLFRKEGQNVTLSCEQNLNHDAMYWYRQDPGQGLRLIYYSQIVNDFQKGDIAEGYSVSREKKESFPLTVTSAQKNPTAFYLCASDQTGLYGYTFGSGTRLTVV.

The V call is TRBV7-2, the J call TRBJ2-7, with TRBD1 identical over 8 bases. The CDR3 runs to 14 residues. Germline V CDR1 and CDR2: SGHTA, FQGNSA. With 5 bases clipped from V and 0 bases from J, the junction kept 3 bases outside the gene matches. Here the CDR3 reads CASSRDRFSYEQYF. The CDR3 DNA is TGTGCCAGCAGCCGGGACAGGTTCTCCTACGAGCAGTACTTC.

The chain couples TRBV5-1 to TRBJ2-7; no clear D gene. Germline V gives CDR1 SGHRS, CDR2 YFSETQ. Between the trimmed V and J ends, which lost 4 bases and 3 bases, there was a span of 11 bases. The CDR3 totals 13 residues. DNA of the CDR3: TGCGCCAGCAGCGTGGACGTATACTACGAGCAGTACTTC. As protein: CASSVDVYYEQYF.

This clone was observed a few times. This chain connects TRBV29-1 to TRBJ2-7, with 12 positions matching TRBD1. The CDR3 consists of 14 residues. V gave up 1 base and J gave up 6 bases; unmatched junction bases: 4. The V gene's germline CDR1 is SQVTM and CDR2 ANQGSEA. The CDR3 protein is CSVEGLGQGAEQYF. The CDR3 nucleotides read TGCAGCGTTGAAGGTCTGGGACAGGGGGCCGAGCAGTACTTC.

The gene calls are TRBV5-1 and TRBJ2-7, with D tentatively TRBD2 (5 bases). This CDR3 has 13 amino acids. V lost 4 bases and J 5 bases, leaving 13 bases between the germline ends. The germline gives CDR1 SGHRS, CDR2 YFSETQ. The CDR3 nucleotides read TGCGCCAGCAGCCGGCGTAGCGAAGACGAGCAGTACTTC. Protein product: CASSRRSEDEQYF. Based on the CDR3 plus reference TRBV5-1 and TRBJ2-7, the full variable domain is KAGVTQTPRYLIKTRGQQVTLSCSPISGHRSVSWYQQTPGQGLQFLFEYFSETQRNKGNFPGRFSGRQFSNSRSEMNVSTLELGDSALYLCASSRRSEDEQYFGPGTRLTVT.

The chain employs TRBV5-4 and TRBJ2-3, with D tentatively TRBD1 (5 bases). There are 15 residues in the CDR3. Between the trimmed V and J ends, which lost 0 bases and 1 base, there was a span of 9 bases. Germline CDR1 SGHNT, CDR2 YYREEE (reference sequence). The chain's CDR3 is CASSLALGGTDTQYF. The DNA for the CDR3 is TGTGCCAGCAGCTTGGCCTTAGGGGGCACAGATACGCAGTATTTT.

The J gene is TRBJ1-1, the V gene TRBV9; 9 bases are a match to TRBD1. CDR1 and CDR2 (germline): SGDLS, YYNGEE. V dropped 4 bases and J dropped 4; count of bases not matched to a gene: 8. The CDR3 covers 15 residues. Written as DNA, the CDR3 is TGTGCCAGCAGCCCTCCAGGGACAGGGCGCACTGAAGCTTTCTTT. It yields the protein CASSPPGTGRTEAFF.

The rearrangement joins TRBV6-1 to TRBJ2-7, with D maybe TRBD2 (7 bases). There are 14 residues in the CDR3. Germline CDR1 is MNHNS and CDR2 is SASEGT. Trimming pared 6 bases from V and 3 bases from J, leaving 15 bases between. For the CDR3, the DNA is TGTGCCAGCAGCCTACAGGGAGGGGGCTACGAGCAGTACTTC. Translated: CASSLQGGGYEQYF.

The gene calls are TRBV28 and TRBJ1-2, with D possibly being TRBD1 (5 bases). The CDR3 is made up of 13 amino acids. Germline loops: CDR1 MDHEN, CDR2 SYDVKM. V was pared by 6 bases and J by 6 bases, with 14 bases between. CDR3 DNA sequence: TGTGCCAGCAGGCCTCAGGGATACGATGGCTACACCTTC. The encoded protein is CASRPQGYDGYTF.

Regarding this clone: This specimen includes other DNA sequences encoding the same CDR3. This CDR3 reads CASSLGLAGGREETQYF. CDR3 DNA sequence: TGTGCCAGCAGCTTAGGATTAGCGGGGGGCCGCGAAGAGACCCAGTACTTC. V and J are TRBV13 and TRBJ2-5; 10 bases line up with TRBD2. V was clipped by 0 bases and J by 3 bases; unmatched bases: 7. The CDR3 is made up of 17 amino acids. Germline V gene lookup returns CDR1 PRHDT and CDR2 FYEKMQ (reference sequence).

The chain has TRBV2 and TRBJ2-5; 10 bases fit TRBD2. V was clipped by 3 bases and J by 7 bases; unmatched bases: 5. CDR3 length equals 14 residues. The germline V gene encodes CDR1 SNHLY and CDR2 FYNNEI. CDR3 in amino acids: CASSEASSGGTQYF. The CDR3, as DNA: TGTGCCAGCAGTGAGGCTTCTAGCGGGGGGACCCAGTACTTC.

Comments on this clone: Other DNA sequences of this sample code for an identical CDR3. The chain has TRBV5-5 and TRBJ1-1; D is unclear. V dropped 0 bases and J dropped 2 bases, with 5 bases sitting between them. Germline V gene lookup returns CDR1 SGHKS and CDR2 YYEKEE (reference sequence). This CDR3 is 13 amino acids long. CDR3 nucleotides: TGTGCCAGCAGCTTGGGCTATAACACTGAAGCTTTCTTT. The encoded protein is CASSLGYNTEAFF. Full variable domain (missing parts from reference TRBV5-5 and TRBJ1-1): DAGVTQSPTHLIKTRGQQVTLRCSPISGHKSVSWYQQVLGQGPQFIFQYYEKEERGRGNFPDRFSARQFPNYSSELNVNALLLGDSALYLCASSLGYNTEAFFGQGTRLTVV.

The chain uses TRBV30 and TRBJ2-2, with D maybe TRBD1 (5 bases). Germline V gives CDR1 GTSNPN, CDR2 SVGIG (reference sequence). Trimming stripped 3 bases from V and 7 bases from J, with 15 bases between. The CDR3 consists of 14 residues. CDR3 sequence reads: CAWRGSGNIGELFF. The CDR3 DNA reads as TGTGCCTGGAGAGGATCAGGGAATATCGGGGAGCTGTTTTTT.

The chain combines TRBV2 with TRBJ2-2, with TRBD1 as a possible D gene (6 bases). V dropped 5 bases and J dropped 5 bases, with 9 bases sitting between them. CDR1 is SNHLY and CDR2 is FYNNEI in the germline V gene. The CDR3 sequence is 13 residues long. For the CDR3, the DNA is TGTGCCAGCAGTAGACAGGTTACCGGGGAGCTGTTTTTT. Encoded protein: CASSRQVTGELFF.

The chain joins TRBV25-1 to TRBJ2-5; 8 bases are a match to TRBD2. Trimming at V came to 5 bases and at J to 1 base, leaving 6 bases not matched to a gene. The CDR3 spans 15 residues. The germline V gene has CDR1 MGHDK and CDR2 SYGVNS. The CDR3 DNA reads as TGTGCCAGCAGTCGTACACTAGCGGTCCAAGAGACCCAGTACTTC. Encoded protein: CASSRTLAVQETQYF.

The chain joins TRBV5-8 to TRBJ2-7; 11 nucleotides agree with TRBD1. Unmatched junction bases numbered 2, after V lost 0 bases and J lost 3 bases. This CDR3 spans 15 amino acids. Germline assignment: CDR1 SGHTS and CDR2 YDEGEE. The CDR3, as DNA: TGTGCCAGCAGCTTGGCCGGGACAGGGGGCTACGAGCAGTACTTC. Translation: CASSLAGTGGYEQYF.

The rearrangement joins TRBV5-4 to TRBJ2-7, with TRBD2 matching over 8 bases. There are 14 residues in the CDR3. V was clipped by 1 base and J by 4 bases; unmatched bases: 4. Germline CDR1 is SGHNT and CDR2 is YYREEE (reference sequence). CDR3 DNA: TGTGCCAGCAGCTTGTCTGGCGGGAGGTACGAGCAGTACTTC. Encoded protein: CASSLSGGRYEQYF.

The chain links TRBV15 to TRBJ1-2; 7 bases line up with TRBD1. The V segment lost 9 bases and the J segment 6 bases; nucleotides outside the gene matches: 13. Germline V gene sequence: CDR1 LNHNV, CDR2 YYDKDF (reference sequence). This CDR3 comprises 14 residues. In nucleotides, the CDR3 is TGTGCCACGACGACAGGGTGGAACCTAAATGGCTACACCTTC. Its protein product is CATTTGWNLNGYTF.

This rearrangement joins TRBV2 to TRBJ1-1; no firm D call. This CDR3 has 13 amino acids. V was clipped by 3 bases and J by 5 bases, with 10 bases between them. Germline V gives CDR1 SNHLY, CDR2 FYNNEI. The CDR3 DNA reads as TGTGCCAGCAGTGACTCTCGTGGTACTGAAGCTTTCTTT. Its translation is CASSDSRGTEAFF.